This record concerns one TCR beta chain sequence. Its antigen target is currently unknown. One base away there is no much larger clone; base qualities are not given. This specimen comes from a study of blood T cell repertoires in COVID-19 (dated by TCRdb to the early 2020s). Context from the whole study: Collaborator samples came from the United States, Italy and Spain and covered acute and convalescent phases of COVID-19. The material from the prospective study consisted of cDNA or gDNA derived from T cells, B-cell-depleted T cells, or PBMCs. Deeply sampled blood TCRbeta repertoires from subjects exposed to, actively infected with, or recovered from COVID-19 were included in the dataset. The repertoires were released in a freely available public database intended as a resource for research on the immune response to SARS-CoV-2. Samples were obtained from the ongoing ImmuneRACE study (first 160 participants) and from 1,254 subjects provided by 6 global collaborators. Nearly every sample came with metadata listing a de-identified subject ID, COVID-19 status, age in years and sex. Where available, HLA class I and class II types were taken from metadata supplied by the sample provider and were not determined by assay-based typing. Beyond this particular receptor, the publication reports: Clinical and demographic metadata were provided uncurated, with the amount varying by source and participant.

Looking up the germline V gene yields CDR1 SGHAT and CDR2 FQNNGV. The junction carries 16 bases between V and J, which are trimmed by 5 bases and 2 bases respectively. Counted from cysteine to phenylalanine, this CDR3 has 16 amino acids. Only CDR3 DNA is held: 48 bases, read in frame from base 1. Each collaborating institution followed its own protocols to collect whole blood in K2EDTA tubes. Collaborator samples were shipped for TCRbeta analysis as frozen whole blood, isolated PBMCs, or DNA extracted from either sample type. TCRbeta CDR3 regions were amplified from genomic DNA using the immunoSEQ Assay, a bias-controlled multiplex PCR. On the authors' methods: The number of nucleated cells in each sample was estimated from the amplification of reference gene primers within the assay. To quantify the absolute abundance of each unique TCRbeta CDR3 rearrangement, sequence reads were collapsed and filtered. Productive Simpson clonality was computed per sample as the square root of Simpson's diversity index over productive rearrangements. TCRdb carries this immuneACCESS record with in-frame sequences only. Its versions omit some clonotypes, under half of them owing to an unresolved V gene in the studies checked, with the rest unexplained. V and J calls and clone size come straight from that table; D and trimming were deduced from the DNA. The sample has about 150,000 clones on record, 88% of them singletons. In total, the top ten clones hold 2.4% of the sample.

The chain uses TRBV11-2 and TRBJ2-1; the D gene is possibly TRBD2, with 7 bases matching. This TCR was sampled from a woman in her 70s with acute or convalescent COVID-19. The sequenced material came from peripheral blood. In nucleotides, the sequence is TGTGCCAGCAGCCCCTTCGAGGGGGGGGCCTACAATGAGCAGTTCTTC. Its product reads: CASSPFEGGAYNEQFF. The CDR3, completed at both ends by the reference TRBV11-2 and TRBJ2-1 genes, gives the full variable domain EAGVAQSPRYKIIEKRQSVAFWCNPISGHATLYWYQQILGQGPKLLIQFQNNGVVDDSQLPKDRFSAERLKGVDSTLKIQPAKLEDSAVYLCASSPFEGGAYNEQFFGPGTRLTVL.